Included here is one T cell receptor (beta chain) sequence, with context. Its antigen is still unknown. The CDR3 runs 15 residues. The ends were cut back, 0 bases at V and 5 bases at J, with 13 bases in the middle. The V gene's germline CDR1 is LNHNV and CDR2 YYDKDF (reference sequence). The data stem from a study of blood T cells in healthy people across ages. Notes on the study in general: As age increased, TCR beta diversity per million T cells fell in a roughly linear fashion.

A second PCR, run for roughly 6 to 11 cycles, used a sample-barcoded 5' primer plus a J-beta primer mix. TCRdb re-derived calls from the 5' RACE reads in MiXCR, one entry per CDR3 protein. The sample consists of 1.5 million to 2 million distinct CDR3 sequences, around half of them appearing once. The TCR comes from a woman between 40 and 55 years old in good health. Sequencing input: blood. The chain links TRBV15 to TRBJ1-2; D may be TRBD1 (5 bases). As DNA, the CDR3 is TGTGCCACCAGCAGAGATTCCGGGACGTTTTATGGCTACACCTTC. Translating it yields CATSRDSGTFYGYTF.